Listed here are 28 T cell receptor beta chains from one sample, sequenced in a study of cytomegalovirus exposure and HLA in healthy donors. The primer mix had 60 Vbeta and 13 Jbeta primers. The protocol was immunoSEQ multiplex PCR, while the TCRdb copy is restricted to in-frame clones and leaves out a portion. The sample includes some 110,000 clones, around 77% of them seen just once. What was sequenced was PBMCs. All receptors derive from a man aged 50 to 59 in good health and CMV-seropositive.

This clone was picked up a small number of times. The chain uses TRBV15 and TRBJ1-2; 9 nucleotides align to TRBD1. Per germline, CDR1 LNHNV and CDR2 YYDKDF (reference sequence). This CDR3 has 17 residues. J lost 4 bases, V lost 0 bases, and 9 bases had no gene match. CDR3 nucleotides: TGTGCCACCAGCAGAGATGGGAGGGACAGGGACATCTATGGCTACACCTTC. Protein product: CATSRDGRDRDIYGYTF.

The chain carries TRBV9 and TRBJ2-7, with 11 bases that match TRBD2. J gave up 3 bases and V 1 base, and 9 bases lay outside the gene matches. The CDR3 length is 17 residues. Germline loops: CDR1 SGDLS, CDR2 YYNGEE. CDR3 sequence: CASSVTALAGDFYEQYF. As DNA, the CDR3 is TGTGCCAGCAGCGTAACTGCACTAGCGGGAGATTTCTACGAGCAGTACTTC.

The J gene is TRBJ2-7, the V gene TRBV2; 13 nucleotides line up with TRBD2. Per germline, CDR1 SNHLY and CDR2 FYNNEI. This CDR3 region has 15 residues. Trimming at V came to 5 bases and at J to 4 bases, leaving 5 bases not matched to a gene. This CDR3 reads CASSKGLAGVYEQYF. The DNA for the CDR3 is TGTGCCAGCAGTAAAGGACTAGCGGGAGTATACGAGCAGTACTTC. Looking up the rest from reference TRBV2 and TRBJ2-7 gives the full variable domain: EPEVTQTPSHQVTQMGQEVILRCVPISNHLYFYWYRQILGQKVEFLVSFYNNEISEKSEIFDDQFSVERPDGSNFTLKIRSTKLEDSAMYFCASSKGLAGVYEQYFGPGTRLTVT.

The chain carries TRBV11-2 and TRBJ2-1; 10 bases agree with TRBD2. V shed 5 bases, J shed 2 bases, and the junction held 3 bases outside the gene matches. Germline CDR1 reads SGHAT; CDR2 reads FQNNGV. This CDR3 contains 15 residues. In DNA, the CDR3 is TGTGCCAGCAGCGCTAGCGGGAGAACCTACAATGAGCAGTTCTTC. This codes for CASSASGRTYNEQFF.

In the case of this clone: Since no conserved phenylalanine or tryptophan closes the CDR3, a read error is the likely cause. The chain uses TRBV6-6 and TRBJ2-7; TRBD2 agrees at 7 bases. V lost 5 bases to trimming and J lost 5 bases; unmatched junction nucleotides: 12. Germline-derived CDR1 and CDR2 are MNHNY and SVGAGI (reference sequence). This CDR3 comprises 15 residues. The CDR3 region is CASSIPRAGDHEQYL. The CDR3 DNA sequence: TGTGCCAGCAGTATCCCCCGGGCGGGGGACCACGAGCAGTACCTC.

The V call is TRBV4-1, the J call TRBJ1-2, with a weak D call TRBD1 (6 bases). Deletions cut 4 bases from V and 8 bases from J, with 14 bases between. Germline CDR1 is MGHRA and CDR2 is YSYEKL. This CDR3 is 13 amino acids long. CDR3 in DNA: TGCGCCAGCAGCCCCTCAGGGGTGGGGGGCTACACCTTC. This sequence encodes CASSPSGVGGYTF.

The chain joins TRBV19 to TRBJ1-1; a possible D gene is TRBD1 (5 bases). The CDR3 contains 18 residues. Germline assignment: CDR1 LNHDA and CDR2 SQIVND (reference sequence). V lost 1 base and J lost 0, with 18 bases in between. Written as DNA, the CDR3 is TGTGCCAGTAGTATAGTTTACGGACAAGGGGTAATGAACACTGAAGCTTTCTTT. It specifies CASSIVYGQGVMNTEAFF.

This sequence joins TRBV7-9 and TRBJ1-2, with D perhaps TRBD1 (5 bases). CDR3 length: 12 residues. Germline values: CDR1 SEHNR, CDR2 FQNEAQ (reference sequence). V gave up 8 bases and J gave up 6 bases, with 13 bases separating them. In DNA, the CDR3 is TGTGCCAGCTTAGGGGCAGGTGATGGCTACACCTTC. Encoded protein: CASLGAGDGYTF.

This clone has a single count. V is TRBV14 and J is TRBJ2-7, with 10 bases matching TRBD2. Germline V gene data show CDR1 as SGHDN and CDR2 as FVKESK. The CDR3 loop spans 15 amino acids. Germline trimming cut 5 bases from V and 2 bases from J; bases unmatched to any gene: 6. CDR3 nucleotides: TGTGCCAGCAGCGCCAGCGGGAGGGGGACCTACGAGCAGTACTTC. It encodes CASSASGRGTYEQYF.

In DNA form, the CDR3 reads TGTGCCAGCAGCAAAGGACAGGGACAAGCTGAAGCTTTCTTT. Protein: CASSKGQGQAEAFF. This rearrangement joins TRBV7-9 to TRBJ1-1; 8 bases fit TRBD1. Germline-derived CDR1 and CDR2 are SEHNR and FQNEAQ (reference sequence). V was pared by 5 bases and J by 6 bases, with 8 bases of the junction left unmatched. The CDR3 length is 14 residues.

The chain employs TRBV18 and TRBJ1-2, with 7 nucleotides matching TRBD1. Trimming cost V 5 bases and J 4 bases; bases outside gene matches: 4. CDR1 and CDR2 (germline): KGHSH, LQKENI. This CDR3 spans 13 amino acids. CDR3 loop: CASSTDRAYGYTF. As DNA, the CDR3 is TGTGCCAGCTCAACTGACAGGGCCTATGGCTACACCTTC.

The rearrangement joins TRBV29-1 to TRBJ1-6; TRBD1 agrees at 7 bases. In germline, CDR1 is SQVTM, CDR2 ANQGSEA. The trim removed 4 bases at V and 11 bases at J, leaving 11 bases unmatched. The CDR3 has 14 residues. CDR3 in DNA: TGCAGCGTTGCTACCCCGGGACAGAATACACCCCTCCACTTT. It encodes CSVATPGQNTPLHF.

Comment on this clone: At one boundary the junction diverges from the germline segment, which might be a read error. The gene calls are TRBV29-1 and TRBJ2-3; D call uncertain. Germline CDR1 and CDR2: SQVTM and ANQGSEA. The CDR3 spans 9 residues. The DNA of the CDR3 is TGCAGCGTTCACCAGCCAGCGCGTTTT. Translation: CSVHQPARF.

The chain uses TRBV9 and TRBJ2-7, with D possibly being TRBD2 (6 bases). Germline CDR1 and CDR2: SGDLS and YYNGEE. This CDR3 spans 15 amino acids. The ends were cut back, 4 bases at V and 0 bases at J, with 14 bases in the middle. CDR3 sequence: CASSLATGSSYEQYF. In nucleotides, the CDR3 is TGTGCCAGCAGCCTAGCGACGGGGAGCTCCTACGAGCAGTACTTC.

This clone appeared a few times. J is TRBJ1-1 and V is TRBV6-1, with TRBD1 identical over 8 bases. The CDR3 is 13 residues long. Germline CDR1 is MNHNS and CDR2 is SASEGT. Losses at the gene ends were 8 bases for V and 6 bases for J; bases not matched to a gene: 8. This chain's CDR3 is CASANVQGAEAFF. The CDR3 DNA follows: TGTGCCAGCGCGAACGTACAGGGGGCTGAAGCTTTCTTT.

The V and J genes are TRBV28 and TRBJ2-7, with D possibly matching TRBD2 (7 bases). Germline-derived CDR1 and CDR2 are MDHEN and SYDVKM. V dropped 7 bases and J dropped 1 base, with 17 bases sitting between them. This CDR3 has 15 residues. Here the CDR3 DNA reads TGTGCCAGCACATCGAGCGGGACATCGTCCTACGAGCAGTACTTC. This encodes CASTSSGTSSYEQYF.

V usage is TRBV7-2 and J usage is TRBJ2-1; 10 nucleotides align to TRBD2. This CDR3 is 17 amino acids long. Unmatched junction bases numbered 5, after V lost 1 base and J lost 2 bases. The germline V gene encodes CDR1 SGHTA and CDR2 FQGNSA. For the CDR3, the DNA is TGTGCCAGCAGCTTAGGGGCTCTAGCGGGGGCCTACAATGAGCAGTTCTTC. Amino acids: CASSLGALAGAYNEQFF.

A few counts support this clone. This sequence joins TRBV7-6 and TRBJ2-3, with 8 bases fitting TRBD2. The CDR3 runs 16 residues. The germline V gene has CDR1 SGHVS and CDR2 FNYEAQ. The V segment lost 3 bases and the J segment 0 bases; nucleotides outside the gene matches: 5. The CDR3 DNA is TGTGCCAGCAGCTTTTCGGGGGGGGTTAGCACAGATACGCAGTATTTT. It yields the protein CASSFSGGVSTDTQYF.

The chain couples TRBV9 to TRBJ2-1; TRBD2 matches at 7 bases. Germline V gene lookup returns CDR1 SGDLS and CDR2 YYNGEE. V was pared by 0 bases and J by 6 bases, with 6 bases of the junction left unmatched. The CDR3 totals 15 residues. The CDR3 here is CASSVGLALGNEQFF. The CDR3 DNA reads as TGTGCCAGCAGCGTAGGACTAGCCTTGGGCAATGAGCAGTTCTTC.

By share of the sample, this clone is medium-sized. CDR3 nucleotides: TGTGCCAGCAACAGGTGGAACACTGAAGCTTTCTTT. Its translation: CASNRWNTEAFF. V usage is TRBV2 and J usage is TRBJ1-1; tentative D call: TRBD1 (5 bases). The CDR3 is made up of 12 amino acids. V was trimmed by 7 bases and J by 1 base, leaving 7 bases between them. Germline V gene data show CDR1 as SNHLY and CDR2 as FYNNEI.

This clone was seen a few times. The V call is TRBV19, the J call TRBJ2-3, with D possibly matching TRBD1 (6 bases). This CDR3 contains 15 residues. Germline values: CDR1 LNHDA, CDR2 SQIVND (reference sequence). V lost 6 bases and J 0 bases, leaving 13 bases between the germline ends. The CDR3 protein is CASRSGQHSTDTQYF. The CDR3 DNA reads TGTGCCAGTAGAAGCGGACAGCATAGCACAGATACGCAGTATTTT.

The V gene is TRBV6-1, the J gene TRBJ2-7; D perhaps matches TRBD1 (5 bases). CDR1 is MNHNS and CDR2 is SASEGT in the germline V gene. V lost 6 bases and J lost 7, with 10 bases in between. This CDR3 has 11 residues. This CDR3 is CASRDRGEQYF. The CDR3 DNA sequence: TGTGCCAGCAGAGATAGGGGAGAGCAGTACTTC.

This rearrangement joins TRBV15 to TRBJ2-3, with D tentatively TRBD2 (6 bases). Trimming left V 0 bases short and J 6 bases short, with 13 bases between. The length of the CDR3 is 15 residues. Per the germline V gene, CDR1 is LNHNV and CDR2 is YYDKDF (reference sequence). The CDR3 nucleotides read TGTGCCACCAGCAGAGATCGCGGGATAGGTGATACGCAGTATTTT. Translation: CATSRDRGIGDTQYF.

The chain couples TRBV7-9 to TRBJ2-1; TRBD2 matches 8 bases. Trimming cost V 4 bases and J 8 bases; bases outside gene matches: 4. The CDR3 spans 13 residues. CDR1 SEHNR and CDR2 FQNEAQ come from the germline V gene (reference sequence). The DNA for the CDR3 is TGTGCCAGCAGCTCCCCCGGGGGGGATGAGCAGTTCTTC. Translated: CASSSPGGDEQFF.

The chain links TRBV7-7 to TRBJ2-7; D unclear. V gave up 5 bases and J gave up 6 bases, with 17 bases separating them. The CDR3 sequence is 14 residues long. Germline V gene data show CDR1 as SSHAT and CDR2 as FNYEAQ (reference sequence). The CDR3 DNA sequence: TGTGCCAGCAGCCCCCAGACCGGGTCAGTCGAGCAGTACTTC. Protein product: CASSPQTGSVEQYF.

The V and J genes are TRBV10-1 and TRBJ2-7, with 7 bases matching TRBD1. Germline CDR1 reads WNHNN; CDR2 reads SYGVQD (reference sequence). The V gene end was trimmed by 3 bases and the J gene end by 2 bases; junction bases not matched to a gene: 7. The length of the CDR3 is 15 residues. The CDR3 bases are TGCGCCAGCAGTGACGCGGCAGGGGGTCCCTACGAGCAGTACTTC. The encoded protein is CASSDAAGGPYEQYF.

The chain has TRBV5-4 and TRBJ1-2, with D possibly being TRBD1 (5 bases). Germline CDR1 and CDR2: SGHNT and YYREEE (reference sequence). This CDR3 is 13 amino acids long. V was trimmed by 4 bases and J by 8 bases, leaving 15 bases between them. The CDR3 DNA reads TGTGCCAGCAGCCCACCTTGGGGGGAGGGCTACACCTTC. Protein sequence: CASSPPWGEGYTF. Filled out from reference TRBV5-4 and TRBJ1-2, the complete variable domain reads ETGVTQSPTHLIKTRGQQVTLRCSSQSGHNTVSWYQQALGQGPQFIFQYYREEENGRGNFPPRFSGLQFPNYSSELNVNALELDDSALYLCASSPPWGEGYTFGSGTRLTVV.

This clone was picked up one time. The J gene is TRBJ2-1, the V gene TRBV6-5; D is possibly TRBD2 (6 bases). Germline values: CDR1 MNHEY, CDR2 SVGAGI. The length of the CDR3 is 13 residues. With 6 bases removed from V and 4 bases from J, the gap between germline ends came to 10 bases. This CDR3 is CASSSGLYNEQFF. The CDR3 region has the DNA TGTGCCAGCAGCTCGGGACTTTACAATGAGCAGTTCTTC.